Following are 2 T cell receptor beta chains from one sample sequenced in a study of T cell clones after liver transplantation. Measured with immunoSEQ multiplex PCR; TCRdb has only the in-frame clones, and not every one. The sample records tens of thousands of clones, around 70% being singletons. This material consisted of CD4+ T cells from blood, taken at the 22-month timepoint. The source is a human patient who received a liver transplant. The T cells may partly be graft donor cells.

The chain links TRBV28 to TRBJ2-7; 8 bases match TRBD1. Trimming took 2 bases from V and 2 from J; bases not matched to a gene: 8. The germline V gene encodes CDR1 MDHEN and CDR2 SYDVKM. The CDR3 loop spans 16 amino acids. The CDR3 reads CASSLVEWTGTYEQYF. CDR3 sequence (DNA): TGTGCCAGCAGTTTAGTAGAATGGACAGGGACCTACGAGCAGTACTTC.

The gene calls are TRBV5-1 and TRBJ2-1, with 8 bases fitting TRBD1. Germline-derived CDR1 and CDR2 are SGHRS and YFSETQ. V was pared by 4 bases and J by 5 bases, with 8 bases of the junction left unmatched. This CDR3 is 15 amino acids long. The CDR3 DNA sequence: TGCGCCAGCAGCCCTGGACAGGGCGGCCACAATGAGCAGTTCTTC. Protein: CASSPGQGGHNEQFF.